These 27 T cell receptor beta chains were all obtained from the same sample, sequenced in a study of PD-1 blockade in classical Hodgkin lymphoma. Relapses following autologous stem cell transplantation were seen in all patients, with brentuximab vedotin exposure varying. Some clones are missing from TCRdb's copy, which holds only in-frame ones; the method was immunoSEQ multiplex PCR. The repertoire includes approximately 44,000 clones, over 55% of them detected once, and less than 4% sits in the top ten. This material consisted of peripheral blood mononuclear cells (PBMCs), taken at baseline. The source is a human donor with classical Hodgkin lymphoma.

This clone was seen more than once but under ten times. The gene calls are TRBV2 and TRBJ1-2; 10 nucleotides agree with TRBD1. This CDR3 has 18 amino acids. From germline, CDR1 is SNHLY and CDR2 FYNNEI. J was trimmed by 4 bases and V by 6 bases; bases with no gene match: 17. The CDR3 protein is CASRTPGQGRMLSYGYTF. Here the CDR3 DNA reads TGTGCCAGCAGAACACCGGGACAGGGGAGGATGTTGAGCTATGGCTACACCTTC.

The chain recombines TRBV30 with TRBJ1-2; maybe TRBD1 (5 bases). Germline CDR1 reads GTSNPN; CDR2 reads SVGIG (reference sequence). This CDR3 contains 13 residues. With 7 bases removed from V and 1 base from J, the gap between germline ends came to 13 bases. The DNA of the CDR3 is TGTGCCTCCAGATCGGGGCATAACTATGGCTACACCTTC. This translates into CASRSGHNYGYTF.

The gene calls are TRBV7-9 and TRBJ2-7; D remains unclear. The germline V and J ends were trimmed by 3 bases and 7 bases, with 10 bases remaining between them. Germline CDR1 and CDR2: SEHNR and FQNEAQ (reference sequence). This CDR3 is 12 amino acids long. The CDR3 sequence: CASSFQDGEQYF. Written as DNA, the CDR3 is TGTGCCAGCAGCTTCCAAGACGGTGAGCAGTACTTC.

This clone was counted at least ten times. V gene TRBV30 combines with J gene TRBJ1-1, with 7 bases matching TRBD1. The junction had 4 bases not matched to a gene; V was cut back by 4 bases and J by 2 bases. CDR1 GTSNPN and CDR2 SVGIG come from the germline V gene (reference sequence). The CDR3 runs to 13 residues. This CDR3 is CAWNRQGNTEAFF. The CDR3, as DNA: TGTGCCTGGAATCGACAGGGAAACACTGAAGCTTTCTTT.

The chain recombines TRBV2 with TRBJ1-1; D call uncertain. Looked up from germline, CDR1 is SNHLY and CDR2 is FYNNEI. Trimming cost V 3 bases and J 5 bases, with 7 bases left between them. The CDR3 has 12 amino acids. CDR3 sequence: CASSEWGTEAFF. The DNA of the CDR3 is TGTGCCAGCAGTGAGTGGGGTACTGAAGCTTTCTTT.

The chain joins TRBV7-8 to TRBJ2-3; 7 nucleotides line up with TRBD2. CDR1 SGHVS and CDR2 FQNEAQ come from the germline V gene. Trimming removed 3 bases from V and 4 bases from J; junction bases left unmatched: 13. The CDR3 sequence is 17 residues long. Written as DNA, the CDR3 is TGTGCCAGCAGCTTGCTTCGGGAGGTAACGGGTGCAGATACGCAGTATTTT. Its protein product is CASSLLREVTGADTQYF.

This clone was recorded only once. The rearrangement links TRBV27 to TRBJ2-1; 7 nucleotides agree with TRBD2. CDR1 and CDR2 (germline): MNHEY, SMNVEV (reference sequence). The CDR3 has 13 amino acids. V gave up 6 bases and J gave up 7 bases; unmatched junction bases: 6. CDR3 DNA sequence: TGTGCCAGCAGACCGGGGGGAGGGAATGAGCAGTTCTTC. Protein: CASRPGGGNEQFF.

The rearrangement joins TRBV7-9 to TRBJ1-4; 9 bases map to TRBD1. This CDR3 has 14 amino acids. V gave up 5 bases and J gave up 6 bases; unmatched junction bases: 4. Germline V gene lookup returns CDR1 SEHNR and CDR2 FQNEAQ (reference sequence). The CDR3 reads CASSTGTGYEKLFF. In DNA, the CDR3 is TGTGCCAGCAGCACCGGGACAGGGTATGAAAAACTGTTTTTT.

The V gene is TRBV4-3, the J gene TRBJ2-5, with unresolved D. CDR1 and CDR2 from the germline V gene are LGHNA and YSLEER. The CDR3 consists of 15 residues. The ends were cut back, 0 bases at V and 1 base at J, with 9 bases in the middle. This chain's CDR3 is CASSQEQLGQETQYF. The CDR3, as DNA: TGCGCCAGCAGCCAAGAGCAGCTAGGCCAAGAGACCCAGTACTTC.

This clone was counted only a few times. The J gene is TRBJ1-5, the V gene TRBV7-8, with TRBD1 matching over 7 bases. The CDR3 is 15 residues long. Per the germline V gene, CDR1 is SGHVS and CDR2 is FQNEAQ. With 2 bases clipped from V and 2 bases from J, the junction kept 3 bases outside the gene matches. The CDR3 region has the DNA TGTGCCAGCAGCTTACAAACAGGGGGCAATCAGCCCCAGCATTTT. Its translation is CASSLQTGGNQPQHF.

This chain connects TRBV5-1 to TRBJ1-1; 7 bases fit TRBD1. The CDR3 runs to 17 residues. The germline CDR1 and CDR2 sequences are SGHRS and YFSETQ. V was pared by 1 base and J by 0 bases, with 9 bases of the junction left unmatched. CDR3 amino acids: CASSLRGGPLMNTEAFF. The CDR3 nucleotides are TGCGCCAGCAGCTTGAGAGGGGGCCCCCTCATGAACACTGAAGCTTTCTTT. The full variable domain, rest sourced from reference TRBV5-1 and TRBJ1-1, is KAGVTQTPRYLIKTRGQQVTLSCSPISGHRSVSWYQQTPGQGLQFLFEYFSETQRNKGNFPGRFSGRQFSNSRSEMNVSTLELGDSALYLCASSLRGGPLMNTEAFFGQGTRLTVV.

The V gene is TRBV7-6, the J gene TRBJ2-1; D is possibly TRBD1 (7 bases). V dropped 4 bases and J dropped 2 bases, with 9 bases sitting between them. The CDR3 sequence is 14 residues long. Germline-derived CDR1 and CDR2 are SGHVS and FNYEAQ. This CDR3 is CASSSGGTYNEQFF. The DNA for the CDR3 is TGTGCCAGCAGCTCAGGGGGGACCTACAATGAGCAGTTCTTC.

This clone was detected a few times. The CDR3 region has the DNA TGTGCCAGCAGCTCCCGTCGCTCCGGACGGGTTAATCAGCCCCAGCATTTT. Its translation: CASSSRRSGRVNQPQHF. The chain joins TRBV7-9 to TRBJ1-5, with D unclear. This CDR3 spans 17 amino acids. Germline V gene lookup returns CDR1 SEHNR and CDR2 FQNEAQ (reference sequence). Trimming stripped 4 bases from V and 4 bases from J, with 20 bases between.

This clone was detected ten times or more. The chain uses TRBV2 and TRBJ1-1; D call uncertain. The V gene's germline CDR1 is SNHLY and CDR2 FYNNEI. CDR3 length: 11 residues. Trimming took 7 bases from V and 1 from J, leaving 4 bases between them. CDR3 sequence (DNA): TGTGCCAGCACGTCGAACACTGAAGCTTTCTTT. Translated: CASTSNTEAFF.

The rearrangement links TRBV6-5 to TRBJ2-1, with D possibly being TRBD2 (6 bases). The CDR3 has 14 amino acids. V lost 4 bases and J 8 bases, leaving 15 bases between the germline ends. Per the germline V gene, CDR1 is MNHEY and CDR2 is SVGAGI. The CDR3 DNA reads as TGTGCCAGCAGTTTCACTGGAGGGTTCGATGAGCAGTTCTTC. Residues: CASSFTGGFDEQFF.

This chain links TRBV4-2 with TRBJ1-2; the D is unclear. Trimming stripped 1 base from V and 6 bases from J, with 9 bases between. The CDR3 length is 13 residues. Germline values: CDR1 LGHNA, CDR2 YNFKEQ. CDR3 bases: TGTGCCAGCAGCCAAGTTACGGGGAATGGCTACACCTTC. Its protein is CASSQVTGNGYTF.

J is TRBJ2-1 and V is TRBV7-2; D may be TRBD1 (6 bases). Germline V CDR1 and CDR2: SGHTA, FQGNSA. V dropped 2 bases and J dropped 7 bases, with 12 bases sitting between them. The CDR3 length is 14 residues. CDR3 residues: CASSLPHRENEQFF. Here the CDR3 DNA reads TGTGCCAGCAGCTTACCCCACAGGGAAAATGAGCAGTTCTTC. Full variable domain (missing parts from reference TRBV7-2 and TRBJ2-1): GAGVSQSPSNKVTEKGKDVELRCDPISGHTALYWYRQSLGQGLEFLIYFQGNSAPDKSGLPSDRFSAERTGGSVSTLTIQRTQQEDSAVYLCASSLPHRENEQFFGPGTRLTVL.

The table lists this clone with a few counts. The rearrangement joins TRBV27 to TRBJ2-3, with TRBD2 matching over 14 bases. The CDR3 contains 17 residues. V lost 4 bases, J lost 6 bases, and 9 bases stayed unmatched. Germline-derived CDR1 and CDR2 are MNHEY and SMNVEV (reference sequence). This chain's CDR3 is CASSSGLAGVLGDTQYF. DNA of the CDR3: TGTGCCAGCAGTTCGGGACTAGCGGGAGTTCTGGGGGATACGCAGTATTTT.

This clone was seen once. V and J are TRBV4-2 and TRBJ1-5, with TRBD1 identical over 8 bases. Germline CDR1 LGHNA, CDR2 YNFKEQ. V was pared by 0 bases and J by 2 bases, with 15 bases of the junction left unmatched. CDR3 length: 20 amino acids. DNA of the CDR3: TGTGCCAGCAGCCAAGATTGGGGGACAGGCACGACCGCGGGCAATCAGCCCCAGCATTTT. Translation gives CASSQDWGTGTTAGNQPQHF.

This clone came up once. Other DNA variants within this sample encode the same CDR3. The chain uses TRBV7-2 and TRBJ2-2; D gene unclear. The CDR3 runs to 15 residues. CDR1 is SGHTA and CDR2 is FQGNSA in the germline V gene. The V end lost 0 bases, the J end lost 1 base, and 6 bases lay between the germline ends. CDR3 residues: CASSLAGGNTGELFF. The CDR3 coding sequence is TGTGCCAGCAGCTTAGCCGGCGGGAACACCGGGGAGCTGTTTTTT.

Written as DNA, the CDR3 is TGTGCCAGCAGTTACTCGGTGCGGACATCTGGAAACACCATATATTTT. Residues: CASSYSVRTSGNTIYF. The chain uses TRBV6-5 and TRBJ1-3; D perhaps matches TRBD1 (5 bases). The V and J ends lost 0 bases and 1 base respectively, with 10 bases between them. CDR1 MNHEY and CDR2 SVGAGI come from the germline V gene. The CDR3 has 16 amino acids.

The rearrangement links TRBV6-5 to TRBJ2-7, with D possibly called TRBD1 or TRBD2 (5 bases each). The CDR3 consists of 12 residues. Germline-derived CDR1 and CDR2 are MNHEY and SVGAGI. V lost 5 bases, J lost 8 bases, and 13 bases lay in between. The CDR3 region has the DNA TGTGCCAGCAGTCAGGTGATGGGACAGCAGTACTTC. It encodes CASSQVMGQQYF.

The gene calls are TRBV29-1 and TRBJ1-1, with no clear D. Trimming removed 7 bases from V and 0 bases from J, with 12 bases in between. The CDR3 has 13 amino acids. In germline, CDR1 is SQVTM, CDR2 ANQGSEA. The chain's CDR3 is CSGVTLMNTEAFF. The CDR3 DNA reads as TGCAGCGGGGTGACACTAATGAACACTGAAGCTTTCTTT.

This chain's CDR3 is CASSWGTGADTQYF. The CDR3 DNA sequence: TGCGCCAGCAGCTGGGGGACAGGGGCAGATACGCAGTATTTT. The chain uses TRBV5-1 and TRBJ2-3, with 10 bases matching TRBD1. With V trimmed by 3 bases and J by 4 bases, 2 bases remained unmatched. The CDR3 is made up of 14 amino acids. CDR1 is SGHRS, CDR2 YFSETQ, per germline.

The chain joins TRBV7-3 to TRBJ1-1; 8 bases match TRBD1. V was pared by 9 bases and J by 0 bases, with 3 bases of the junction left unmatched. Germline values: CDR1 SGHTA, CDR2 FQGTGA. The CDR3 extends over 13 amino acids. This CDR3 is CASGQGMNTEAFF. Here the CDR3 DNA reads TGTGCCAGTGGACAGGGTATGAACACTGAAGCTTTCTTT. The full variable domain, its missing parts supplied by reference TRBV7-3 and TRBJ1-1, is GAGVSQTPSNKVTEKGKYVELRCDPISGHTALYWYRQSLGQGPEFLIYFQGTGAADDSGLPNDRFFAVRPEGSVSTLKIQRTERGDSAVYLCASGQGMNTEAFFGQGTRLTVV.

The genes are TRBV7-9 and TRBJ2-6; no clear D. V was cut by 5 bases and J by 5 bases, with 10 bases left in between. This CDR3 is 14 amino acids long. Germline CDR1 reads SEHNR; CDR2 reads FQNEAQ (reference sequence). For the CDR3, the DNA is TGTGCCAGCAGCCTACAAAGTCGGGCCAACGTCCTGACTTTC. It translates to CASSLQSRANVLTF.

J is TRBJ2-1 and V is TRBV5-4; D ambiguous. This CDR3 has 12 amino acids. Per germline, CDR1 SGHNT and CDR2 YYREEE (reference sequence). V lost 4 bases and J lost 7, with 9 bases in between. CDR3 nucleotide sequence: TGTGCCAGCAGCCGAGAGACTAATGAGCAGTTCTTC. It translates to CASSRETNEQFF.